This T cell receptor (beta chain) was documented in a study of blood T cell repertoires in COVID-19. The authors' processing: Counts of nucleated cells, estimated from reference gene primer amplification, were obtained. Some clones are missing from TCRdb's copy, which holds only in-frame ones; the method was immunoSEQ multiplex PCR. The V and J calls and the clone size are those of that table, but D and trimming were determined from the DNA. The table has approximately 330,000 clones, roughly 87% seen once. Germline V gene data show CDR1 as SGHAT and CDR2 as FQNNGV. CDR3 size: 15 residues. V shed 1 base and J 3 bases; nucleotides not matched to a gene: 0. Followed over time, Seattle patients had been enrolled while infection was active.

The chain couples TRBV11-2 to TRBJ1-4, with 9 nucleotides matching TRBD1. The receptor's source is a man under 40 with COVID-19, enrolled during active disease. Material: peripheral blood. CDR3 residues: CASSLGQGANEKLFF. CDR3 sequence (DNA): TGTGCCAGCAGCTTAGGACAGGGGGCTAATGAAAAACTGTTTTTT.